A selection of T cell receptor beta chains follows, all from one sample in a study of blood T cell repertoires in COVID-19. The repertoire was sequenced with immunoSEQ multiplex PCR; TCRdb's copy has only in-frame clones and lacks some. In the table there are tens of thousands of clones, about 83% of which are singletons. Sequences were obtained from peripheral blood. The source of these receptors is a human donor in a cohort sampled during active COVID-19. Each CDR3 is given with its conserved first and last residue. A D gene is named only where the DNA matches it firmly. Part of the rows lack a size; the others show once, few, many or a class for expanded clones.

J: TRBJ1-2; V: TRBV10-1; D: .; size: few; DNA: TGCGCCAGCAGTGAGTCAGGGACATTAACTGGCTACACCTTC; CDR3: CASSESGTLTGYTF
J: TRBJ1-1; V: TRBV5-4; D: TRBD1; size: .; DNA: TGTGCCAGCAGCCAGACAGGGCCGGGGAACACTGAAGCTTTCTTT; CDR3: CASSQTGPGNTEAFF
J: TRBJ2-7; V: TRBV5-1; D: TRBD2; size: .; DNA: TGCGCCAGCAGCTTATTAGCGGGAGGCCCCTTGGGCGAGCAGTACTTC; CDR3: CASSLLAGGPLGEQYF
J: TRBJ2-1; V: TRBV7-9; D: .; size: .; DNA: TGTGCCAGCAGCTTTTACCGGGACAACTACAATGAGCAGTTCTTC; CDR3: CASSFYRDNYNEQFF
J: TRBJ1-6; V: TRBV19; D: .; size: .; DNA: TGTGCCAGTAGCGAAGGGGGCTCCTATAATTCACCCCTCCACTTT; CDR3: CASSEGGSYNSPLHF
J: TRBJ1-2; V: TRBV7-2; D: TRBD1; size: .; DNA: TGTGCCAGCAGCTTAGCCACGGTTACAGGGGGCGCGGTTGGCTATGGCTACACCTTC; CDR3: CASSLATVTGGAVGYGYTF
J: TRBJ1-2; V: TRBV11-3; D: TRBD1; size: once; DNA: TGTGCCAGCAGCTTTAGAGGGGGACAGAGACACGACTATGGCTACACCTTC; CDR3: CASSFRGGQRHDYGYTF
J: TRBJ2-3; V: TRBV27; D: .; size: .; DNA: TGTGCCAGCAGTCCGGGAAGCGGGCGGCGCACAGATACGCAGTATTTT; CDR3: CASSPGSGRRTDTQYF
J: TRBJ1-6; V: TRBV9; D: .; size: .; DNA: TGTGCCAGCAGCGTAGTCGGGAATTCACCCCTCCACTTT; CDR3: CASSVVGNSPLHF
J: TRBJ2-1; V: TRBV27; D: TRBD2; size: once; DNA: TGTGCCAGCAGTTTAATCCTAGCGGGAGGTGCCCGACAGTTCTTC; CDR3: CASSLILAGGARQFF
J: TRBJ2-5; V: TRBV27; D: .; size: .; DNA: TGTGCCAGCAGTTTCTCACGGGGGGAGACCCAGTACTTC; CDR3: CASSFSRGETQYF
J: TRBJ2-1; V: TRBV28; D: TRBD2; size: .; DNA: TGTGCCAGCGGAATAGCTAGCGGGGGGGCCAGTGAGCAGTTCTTC; CDR3: CASGIASGGASEQFF
J: TRBJ2-7; V: TRBV11-2; D: TRBD2; size: .; DNA: TGTGCCAGCAGCCCAAGGGGGGGAAGCGGGAGGAGCGAGCAGTACTTC; CDR3: CASSPRGGSGRSEQYF
J: TRBJ1-4; V: TRBV7-2; D: .; size: once; DNA: TGTGCCAGCAGCTTAAGGGGGTCTGACGAAAAACTGTTTTTT; CDR3: CASSLRGSDEKLFF
J: TRBJ2-5; V: TRBV24-1; D: TRBD2; size: .; DNA: TGTGCCACCAGTGAGGGGAGGGTAGCGGGATTCGGAGAGACCCAGTACTTC; CDR3: CATSEGRVAGFGETQYF
J: TRBJ2-5; V: TRBV6-6; D: TRBD2; size: .; DNA: TGTGCCAGCAGTTACGAGCGGGGGGGCCAAGAGACCCAGTACTTC; CDR3: CASSYERGGQETQYF
J: TRBJ2-7; V: TRBV28; D: .; size: .; DNA: TGTGCCAGCAGCTACCCGCAGTACTTC; CDR3: CASSYPQYF
J: TRBJ2-1; V: TRBV11-3; D: .; size: .; DNA: TGTGCCAGCAGCTTAGTTTTGGGGCATGAGCAGTTCTTC; CDR3: CASSLVLGHEQFF
J: TRBJ2-3; V: TRBV5-1; D: TRBD1; size: .; DNA: TGCGCCAGCAGCTTGCATCCAGGGGGCTTAAACACGGATACGCAGTATTTT; CDR3: CASSLHPGGLNTDTQYF
J: TRBJ1-5; V: TRBV7-9; D: .; size: .; DNA: TGTGCCAGCAGCTTAGCAACGACCCTGGACACCAATCAGCCCCAGCATTTT; CDR3: CASSLATTLDTNQPQHF
J: TRBJ1-2; V: TRBV5-1; D: .; size: .; DNA: TGCGCCAGCAGCTTGGGCGGGGCCCAGAACTATGGCTACACCTTC; CDR3: CASSLGGAQNYGYTF
J: TRBJ1-1; V: TRBV28; D: .; size: .; DNA: TGTGCCAGCAGTTTGGGGACTTACGGAAACACTGAAGCTTTCTTT; CDR3: CASSLGTYGNTEAFF
J: TRBJ2-2; V: TRBV2; D: TRBD2; size: .; DNA: TGTGCCAGCAGTGAAGCGCGGGGGGGAATAATCCCAAACGAAACACCGGAGGAGCTGTTTTTT; CDR3: CASSEARGGIIPNETPEELFF
J: TRBJ2-5; V: TRBV15; D: .; size: .; DNA: TGTGCCACCACATCAGGGGCGTACCAAGAGACCCAGTACTTC; CDR3: CATTSGAYQETQYF
J: TRBJ2-7; V: TRBV5-1; D: TRBD2; size: .; DNA: TGCGCCAGCAGCTTGGGGACTAGCGGGGGCCAGGAGCAGTACTTC; CDR3: CASSLGTSGGQEQYF
J: TRBJ1-4; V: TRBV2; D: .; size: .; DNA: TGTGCCAGCAGTGACCAGGGGAGGGAGAATGAAAAACTGTTTTTT; CDR3: CASSDQGRENEKLFF